What follows is one T cell receptor (beta chain) and its context. No antigen is known for it. The sample holds no much larger clone one base away, and base qualities are not on file. The receptor library was made with 5' RACE. The sequencer was an Illumina HiSeq 2500. A second PCR of roughly 6 to 11 cycles was run with a J-beta primer mix and a sample-barcoded 5' primer. Each TCR beta cDNA molecule received a unique molecular identifier from a template-switch 5' adaptor carrying 12 random nucleotides. Each sample yielded at least 2.5 million CDR3-containing paired-end reads. All of the RNA was converted into first-strand cDNA using the Mint cDNA synthesis kit, with a TRBC-specific oligonucleotide serving as the primer. All cDNA was treated with uracil-DNA glycosylase and then went through a first 18-cycle PCR with the universal primers M1SS and BC2_uni_R. The study's own analysis went as follows. For normalization, 1 million high-quality reads, each with a distinct molecular identifier, were randomly selected from each sample. Instead of being binned into consensus sequences, reads with shared molecular identifiers were discarded. MiTCR, with a Q25 quality threshold and the strictest error-elimination algorithm, was used for CDR3 identification, clonotype clustering and error correction. Lower-bound total TCR beta diversity was estimated with a nonparametric unseen species model using Euler transformation. TCRdb reanalyzed the raw reads on its own, using fastp at Q25 for trimming and MiXCR for clone calling, and kept in-frame beta chains. Each entry merges the rows of one CDR3 protein and shows their most common DNA and genes. These V and J calls are TCRdb output, not the study's own analysis. For this sample the table gives 550,000 to 700,000 distinct CDR3 sequences, of which 27% were detected only once. The ten top clones hold roughly 20% of the sample.

Donors were 30 to 45 systemically healthy Caucasian individuals from Russia aged 6 to 90 years. Each donor gave roughly 9 milliliters of peripheral blood, drawn into EDTA-treated Vacutainer tubes. Ficoll-Paque density-gradient centrifugation was used to isolate PBMCs, with at least 6.5 million per sample. Total RNA, at least 5.5 micrograms per sample, was extracted from PBMCs with Trizol reagent. For every donor, flow cytometry on a PBMC aliquot measured the percentage of naive CD45RAhigh/CD27high T cells. V ends up 7 bases short and J 2 bases short, with an unmatched junction base count of 7. The CDR3 sequence holds 13 residues, the cysteine and phenylalanine included. The only DNA kept is the CDR3, 39 bases in frame from the first base. Looking up the germline V gene yields CDR1 SQVTM and CDR2 ANQGSEA. The sample originates from a study of blood T cells in healthy people across ages (dated by TCRdb to about 2015). Study-wide context: In model experiments, roughly one uniquely barcoded TCR beta cDNA molecule per two T cells was captured by template switching. Age-related changes in TCR beta repertoire diversity were measured in the study by deep sequencing normalized with unique cDNA molecular identifiers. The donors were divided into four age groups: young (average approximately 17 years), middle-aged (roughly 40), aged (approximately 59) and long-lived (approximately 74). Donors of different ages were randomly distributed across sequencing lanes to avoid experimental bias. The study analyzed two additional independent replicas of 1 million unique cDNA reads from the same blood draw for two donors, one aged 18 to 29 and one aged 80 or older.

The paper's findings and limits, for the study overall: The CMV infection status of donors was not known, potentially confounding age-related changes in expanded clonotypes. Estimates of total diversity based on one million sequenced T cells were considered lower bounds and underestimates. Observed TCR beta diversity per million T cells fell roughly linearly with age, and a significant reduction was already apparent by age approximately 41. Compared with the aged group, more naive CD4+ T cells, fewer expanded clones and increased TCR diversity were shown by the long-lived group, suggesting age selection. Because profiling used bulk unsorted PBMCs, naive and antigen-experienced compartments could not be compared conclusively. A strong correlation was found between observed TCR beta diversity and the percentage of naive T cells measured by flow cytometry.

The receptor chain draws on TRBV29-1 and TRBJ1-2; TRBD1 lines up with 7 middle nucleotides. This clonotype was sampled from a woman in her 70s in good health. The sample comprised blood. The DNA is as follows: TGCAGCGCCGTGACAGGGTCCAACTATGGCTACACCTTC. Translated, it reads CSAVTGSNYGYTF. With the rest looked up from the reference TRBV29-1 and TRBJ1-2 genes rather than sequenced, the full variable domain is SAVISQKPSRDICQRGTSLTIQCQVDSQVTMMFWYRQQPGQSLTLIATANQGSEATYESGFVIDKFPISRPNLTFSTLTVSNMSPEDSSIYLCSAVTGSNYGYTFGSGTRLTVV.